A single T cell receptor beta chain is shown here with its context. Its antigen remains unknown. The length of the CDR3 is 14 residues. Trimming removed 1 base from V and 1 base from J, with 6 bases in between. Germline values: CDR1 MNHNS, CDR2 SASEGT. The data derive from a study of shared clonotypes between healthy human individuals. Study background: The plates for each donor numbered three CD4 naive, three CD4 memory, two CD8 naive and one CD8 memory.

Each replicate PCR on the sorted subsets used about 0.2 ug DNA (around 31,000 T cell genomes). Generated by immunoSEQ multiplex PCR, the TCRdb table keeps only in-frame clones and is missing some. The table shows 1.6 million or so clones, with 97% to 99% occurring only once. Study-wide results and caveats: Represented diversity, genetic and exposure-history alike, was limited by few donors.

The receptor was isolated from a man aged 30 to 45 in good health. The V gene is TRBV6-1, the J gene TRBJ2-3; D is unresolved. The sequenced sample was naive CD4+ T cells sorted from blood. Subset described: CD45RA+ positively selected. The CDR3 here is CASSEGQGTDTQYF. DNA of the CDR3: TGTGCCAGCAGTGAAGGACAAGGCACAGATACGCAGTATTTT.